The next 32 T cell receptor beta chains were all read from a single sample in a study of post-analysis software for immune sequencing data. Study-level results: Compared with controls, patients had more of five or six TRBV segments, including TRBV5-6, TRBV5-1 and TRBV20-1.

No cognate antigen is known for these TCRs. Unique molecular identifiers were carried by the TCR beta cDNA libraries. TCRdb redid the calling of the PCR reads with MiXCR, one entry per CDR3 protein. The sample has approximately 400,000 distinct CDR3 sequences, around 33% seen once. The specimen was blood. These receptors all come from a girl aged 10 to 17 with multiple sclerosis.

This clonotype has a handful of counts. The chain couples TRBV5-6 to TRBJ1-5, with TRBD1 matching over 9 bases. The CDR3 covers 16 residues. Germline V gives CDR1 SGHDT, CDR2 YYEEEE. Losses at the gene ends were 4 bases for V and 1 base for J; bases not matched to a gene: 6. CDR3 sequence: CASSPRDRASNQPQHF. As DNA, the CDR3 is TGTGCCAGCAGCCCAAGGGACAGGGCAAGCAATCAGCCCCAGCATTTT. Looking up the rest from reference TRBV5-6 and TRBJ1-5 gives the full variable domain: DAGVTQSPTHLIKTRGQQVTLRCSPKSGHDTVSWYQQALGQGPQFIFQYYEEEERQRGNFPDRFSGHQFPNYSSELNVNALLLGDSALYLCASSPRDRASNQPQHFGDGTRLSIL.

CDR3 residues: CASSYDQETQFF. The CDR3 nucleotides are TGCGCCAGCAGCTACGATCAAGAGACCCAGTTCTTC. This chain links TRBV5-1 with TRBJ2-1, with D uncertain. The CDR3 covers 12 residues. The germline V gene has CDR1 SGHRS and CDR2 YFSETQ. Trimming cost V 3 bases and J 13 bases, with 14 bases left between them.

This sequence joins TRBV15 and TRBJ1-5, with D perhaps TRBD1 (6 bases). V lost 7 bases and J lost 12, with 19 bases in between. The CDR3 is 13 amino acids. Germline V gene data show CDR1 as LNHNV and CDR2 as YYDKDF (reference sequence). This CDR3 reads CATKDRPGGLQHF. Here the CDR3 DNA reads TGTGCCACCAAAGACAGGCCCGGGGGGCTCCAGCATTTT.

This clonotype was recorded a few times. The V gene is TRBV9, the J gene TRBJ2-3, with 7 bases aligning to TRBD2. Germline V gives CDR1 SGDLS, CDR2 YYNGEE. The CDR3 is 18 amino acids. V was pared by 4 bases and J by 0 bases, with 14 bases of the junction left unmatched. The DNA of the CDR3 is TGTGCCAGCAGCTTAACTATTGCGGGAGTAACTAGCACAGATACGCAGTATTTT. Its protein is CASSLTIAGVTSTDTQYF.

This clonotype has more than one count but fewer than ten. CDR3: CASTGEVGYGYTF. The CDR3 nucleotides are TGTGCCAGCACCGGTGAAGTGGGCTATGGCTACACCTTC. The chain uses TRBV12-3 or TRBV12-4 and TRBJ1-2; no firm D call. Trimming cost V 7 bases and J 4 bases, with 13 bases left between them. This CDR3 region has 13 residues.

V usage is TRBV12-3 or TRBV12-4 and J usage is TRBJ2-1; 11 bases align to TRBD2. CDR3 size: 14 residues. The trim removed 3 bases at V and 9 bases at J, leaving 4 bases unmatched. The CDR3 is CASSFSGGAAEQFF. The CDR3 bases are TGTGCCAGCAGTTTTAGCGGGGGGGCCGCTGAGCAGTTCTTC.

Many counts were recorded for this clonotype. This rearrangement joins TRBV3-1 to TRBJ2-6; no clear D. V lost 0 bases and J 0 bases, leaving 3 bases between the germline ends. The CDR3 totals 15 residues. CDR1 is LGHDT, CDR2 YNNKEL, per germline (reference sequence). The CDR3 region is CASSQDSSGANVLTF. CDR3 DNA: TGTGCCAGCAGCCAAGACAGCTCTGGGGCCAACGTCCTGACTTTC. Full variable domain (outside the CDR3, taken from reference TRBV3-1 and TRBJ2-6): DTAVSQTPKYLVTQMGNDKSIKCEQNLGHDTMYWYKQDSKKFLKIMFSYNNKELIINETVPNRFSPKSPDKAHLNLHINSLELGDSAVYFCASSQDSSGANVLTFGAGSRLTVL.

A remark on this clonotype: The junction shows a germline mismatch at one end, possibly a read error. The gene calls are TRBV24-1 and TRBJ2-1, with TRBD2 identical over 9 bases. Germline assignment: CDR1 KGHDR and CDR2 SFDVKD. The CDR3 runs 16 residues. The chain's CDR3 is CTTSDLSGGSYNEQFF. In DNA, the CDR3 is TGTACCACCAGTGATTTGAGCGGGGGGTCCTACAATGAGCAGTTCTTC.

Note on this clonotype: A much larger clone differs from this one at a single base, so this may be a read error. This chain uses TRBV12-3 or TRBV12-4 with TRBJ2-7; 8 positions match TRBD2. The CDR3 length is 14 residues. The CDR3 nucleotides read TGTGCCCGCAGTTATAGCGGGGAGCCCTACGAGCAGTACTTC. It translates to CARSYSGEPYEQYF.

The chain couples TRBV6-5 to TRBJ2-1; 9 bases fit TRBD2. This CDR3 spans 15 amino acids. Germline V gene lookup returns CDR1 MNHEY and CDR2 SVGAGI. V lost 2 bases, J lost 9 bases, and 8 bases stayed unmatched. The CDR3 sequence is CASSYEAGGRSEQFF. CDR3 in DNA: TGTGCCAGCAGTTACGAGGCGGGGGGGCGTTCTGAGCAGTTCTTC.

V gene TRBV6-1 combines with J gene TRBJ2-7, with 7 positions matching TRBD1. Per germline, CDR1 MNHNS and CDR2 SASEGT. The J segment lost 0 bases and the V segment lost 5 bases, leaving 16 bases of the junction unmatched. This CDR3 has 18 amino acids. CDR3 DNA sequence: TGTGCCAGCAGTCCCCTTGGGACAGACTCTGGGAGCTCCTACGAGCAGTACTTC. This sequence encodes CASSPLGTDSGSSYEQYF.

Only a few counts were recorded for this clonotype. In DNA, the CDR3 is TGTGCCAGCAGCTCCTCCGGGACCAACCGGGGTACGCAGTATTTT. Translating gives CASSSSGTNRGTQYF. The chain employs TRBV7-2 and TRBJ2-3; D may be TRBD1 or TRBD2 (5 bases each). The CDR3 is 15 residues long. V lost 4 bases, J lost 8 bases, and 19 bases lay in between. Germline V gene lookup returns CDR1 SGHTA and CDR2 FQGNSA.

In this sample, this clonotype turned up a few times. CDR3 nucleotides: TGCAGTGCTAGAAGACCGGGCCAACGCACAGATACGCAGTATTTT. This codes for CSARRPGQRTDTQYF. V is TRBV20-1 and J is TRBJ2-3; D remains unclear. V was shortened by 2 bases and J by 1 base, with 13 bases between the two germline ends. The CDR3 is 15 amino acids. The germline V gene has CDR1 DFQATT and CDR2 SNEGSKA (reference sequence).

The chain has TRBV7-2 and TRBJ2-5; maybe TRBD2 (6 bases). Trimming pared 7 bases from V and 5 bases from J, leaving 17 bases between. The CDR3 contains 14 residues. Germline-derived CDR1 and CDR2 are SGHTA and FQGNSA. In DNA form, the CDR3 reads TGTGCCAGCACCCTAGGGGACTTAGGGGAGACCCAGTACTTC. Its protein is CASTLGDLGETQYF.

This clonotype was found a few times. The V and J genes are TRBV5-1 and TRBJ2-5; possibly TRBD1 or TRBD2 for D (6 bases each). This CDR3 spans 17 amino acids. V lost 0 bases and J lost 1, with 16 bases in between. CDR1 SGHRS and CDR2 YFSETQ come from the germline V gene. Written as DNA, the CDR3 is TGCGCCAGCAGCTTGGTTCCCGGGGGCTCTCTCCAAGAGACCCAGTACTTC. Its protein is CASSLVPGGSLQETQYF. Using reference TRBV5-1 and TRBJ2-5 for the parts outside the CDR3, the full variable domain is KAGVTQTPRYLIKTRGQQVTLSCSPISGHRSVSWYQQTPGQGLQFLFEYFSETQRNKGNFPGRFSGRQFSNSRSEMNVSTLELGDSALYLCASSLVPGGSLQETQYFGPGTRLLVL.

This clonotype was observed a few times. V and J are TRBV7-9 and TRBJ2-1; TRBD2 agrees at 10 bases. Trimming at V came to 5 bases and at J to 8 bases, leaving 12 bases not matched to a gene. Looked up from germline, CDR1 is SEHNR and CDR2 is FQNEAQ (reference sequence). This CDR3 is 16 amino acids long. The CDR3: CASSAKLAGLSDEQFF. In DNA form, the CDR3 reads TGTGCCAGCAGCGCTAAACTAGCGGGGCTTAGCGATGAGCAGTTCTTC.

This clonotype was picked up a small number of times. This sequence joins TRBV7-4 and TRBJ1-4; a weak D match, TRBD1 (5 bases). The CDR3 length is 15 residues. Germline CDR1 is SGHVT and CDR2 is SQSDAQ. V lost 4 bases to trimming and J lost 4 bases, with 13 bases between them. The CDR3 region is CASSSTGVDNEKLFF. The CDR3 coding sequence is TGTGCCAGCAGCTCTACGGGGGTCGATAATGAAAAACTGTTTTTT.

Note on this clonotype: This clone may be a read error of a much larger clone one base away. This chain uses TRBV25-1 with TRBJ2-5; perhaps D is TRBD1 or TRBD2 (5 bases each). Per germline, CDR1 MGHDK and CDR2 SYGVNS. The CDR3 extends over 15 amino acids. Trimming shortened V by 1 base and J by 5 bases, and 14 bases separated the two germline ends. CDR3 in amino acids: CASSEWDQFEETQYF. CDR3 coding DNA: TGTGCCAGCAGTGAATGGGACCAGTTCGAGGAGACCCAGTACTTC.

The chain joins TRBV20-1 to TRBJ1-5; D might be TRBD1 (5 bases). The V gene lost 1 base and the J gene lost 5 bases, with 12 bases spanning the gap. This CDR3 comprises 14 residues. Germline V lookup: CDR1 DFQATT, CDR2 SNEGSKA (reference sequence). The CDR3 coding sequence is TGCAGTGCTAGAGGTGACAGTGACCATCAGCCCCAGCATTTT. Translating it yields CSARGDSDHQPQHF.

The table lists this clonotype with a few counts. In DNA, the CDR3 is TGTGCCAGCAGTTCTCTAGCGGCCACAGATACGCAGTATTTT. Protein: CASSSLAATDTQYF. The chain uses TRBV12-3 or TRBV12-4 and TRBJ2-3; TRBD2 agrees at 7 bases. The CDR3 is 14 amino acids. The junction had 3 bases not matched to a gene; V was cut back by 4 bases and J by 2 bases.

The rearrangement uses TRBV2 and TRBJ2-7; D might be TRBD1 (6 bases). The CDR3 contains 13 residues. Germline lookup yields CDR1 SNHLY and CDR2 FYNNEI. With 2 bases removed from V and 3 bases from J, the gap between germline ends came to 8 bases. The CDR3 is CASSERGFYEQYF. CDR3 in DNA: TGTGCCAGCAGTGAAAGGGGGTTCTACGAGCAGTACTTC.

Details on this clonotype: One junction end does not reproduce the germline sequence, and a read error may be involved. This chain connects TRBV7-9 to TRBJ1-2; TRBD1 matches 12 bases. The CDR3 has 16 residues. In germline, CDR1 is SEHNR, CDR2 FQNEAQ (reference sequence). The CDR3 DNA reads as TGTGTCAGCAGCCCTCCTCCGGGACAGGGGGCGTATGGCTACACCTTC. It specifies CVSSPPPGQGAYGYTF.

This chain links TRBV4-1 with TRBJ1-5; 9 bases are shared with TRBD1. V was pared by 3 bases and J by 0 bases, with 0 bases of the junction left unmatched. This CDR3 is built from 15 residues. Germline V gene data show CDR1 as MGHRA and CDR2 as YSYEKL. CDR3 coding DNA: TGCGCCAGCAGCCAGGGACAGGGTAGCAATCAGCCCCAGCATTTT. Amino acid sequence: CASSQGQGSNQPQHF.

A few counts support this clonotype. A much larger clone lies one base from this, so it may be a read error. This chain uses TRBV10-3 with TRBJ2-5, with no clear D. With 3 bases removed from V and 4 bases from J, the gap between germline ends came to 9 bases. The CDR3 sequence is 13 residues long. Looked up from germline, CDR1 is ENHRY and CDR2 is SYGVKD. CDR3 residues: CAISDPLIETQYF. The CDR3 DNA sequence: TGTGCCATCAGTGATCCCCTTATAGAGACCCAGTACTTC.

V usage is TRBV12-3 or TRBV12-4 and J usage is TRBJ2-7, with D perhaps TRBD2 (5 bases). This CDR3 is 14 amino acids long. V was pared by 6 bases and J by 9 bases, with 21 bases between. The CDR3 sequence: CASSIDGSSAGQYF. The CDR3, as DNA: TGTGCCAGCAGCATAGACGGGTCCAGTGCGGGGCAGTACTTC.

This clonotype was recorded many times. The chain combines TRBV20-1 with TRBJ2-4; D might be TRBD1 (6 bases). The CDR3 runs 12 residues. The germline V gene has CDR1 DFQATT and CDR2 SNEGSKA (reference sequence). CDR3 protein: CSAQAGVNIQYF. For the CDR3, the DNA is TGCAGCGCGCAGGCAGGGGTAAACATTCAGTACTTC.

This chain uses TRBV20-1 with TRBJ2-7, with 9 bases matching TRBD2. Germline lookup yields CDR1 DFQATT and CDR2 SNEGSKA (reference sequence). The CDR3 has 15 amino acids. With V trimmed by 3 bases and J by 6 bases, 12 bases remained unmatched. The CDR3 bases are TGCAGTGCTAGGAAGGTACTAGCGGGTCGTTCCGAGCAGTACTTC. Protein product: CSARKVLAGRSEQYF.

The V gene is TRBV7-8, the J gene TRBJ1-2; 7 bases are a match to TRBD1. The CDR3 length is 14 residues. From germline, CDR1 is SGHVS and CDR2 FQNEAQ. V was clipped by 5 bases and J by 5 bases; unmatched bases: 8. CDR3: CASSPGDSSYGYTF. The CDR3 nucleotides read TGTGCCAGCAGCCCCGGGGACAGCAGTTATGGCTACACCTTC.

V usage is TRBV7-3 and J usage is TRBJ1-2; 8 positions agree with TRBD1. CDR1 SGHTA and CDR2 FQGTGA come from the germline V gene. J gave up 0 bases and V 5 bases, and 2 bases lay outside the gene matches. CDR3 length: 14 residues. The CDR3 spells CASSGQGANYGYTF. CDR3 in DNA: TGTGCCAGCAGCGGACAGGGAGCTAACTATGGCTACACCTTC.

V usage is TRBV4-1 and J usage is TRBJ1-4; 7 bases fit TRBD1. V was clipped by 4 bases and J by 0 bases; unmatched bases: 8. CDR3 length equals 17 residues. Germline CDR1 and CDR2: MGHRA and YSYEKL. CDR3 nucleotides: TGCGCCAGCAGCCGACAGGGTATAGTTGCAACTAATGAAAAACTGTTTTTT. The encoded protein is CASSRQGIVATNEKLFF.

The J gene is TRBJ2-2, the V gene TRBV12-3 or TRBV12-4, with 7 bases lining up with TRBD2. J gave up 6 bases and V 3 bases, and 4 bases lay outside the gene matches. CDR3 size: 14 residues. CDR3 sequence reads: CASSFREGAGELFF. The CDR3 nucleotides read TGTGCCAGCAGTTTTAGGGAGGGCGCCGGGGAGCTGTTTTTT.

The DNA for the CDR3 is TGTGCCAGCAGCCCTACTCTAGCGGGGGGTAGGAATGAGCAGTTCTTC. It codes for CASSPTLAGGRNEQFF. The chain has TRBV7-9 and TRBJ2-1; TRBD2 aligns across 11 bases. This CDR3 has 16 residues. The ends lost 5 bases at V and 7 bases at J; junction bases unmatched: 10. Germline CDR1 SEHNR, CDR2 FQNEAQ (reference sequence). The full variable domain, in which reference TRBV7-9 and TRBJ2-1 provide the parts outside the CDR3, is DTGVSQNPRHKITKRGQNVTFRCDPISEHNRLYWYRQTLGQGPEFLTYFQNEAQLEKSRLLSDRFSAERPKGSFSTLEIQRTEQGDSAMYLCASSPTLAGGRNEQFFGPGTRLTVL.